This is a list of T cell receptor beta chains from one sample in a study of CD8+ T cells in alopecia areata. Some clones are missing from TCRdb's copy, which holds only in-frame ones; the method was immunoSEQ multiplex PCR. The sample yields 150,000 to 200,000 clones, roughly 66% seen once. This material consisted of CD4+ T cells sorted from blood, taken at week 24, from a patient treated with tofacitinib. Every receptor here comes from a human donor with alopecia areata. Each CDR3 is given with its conserved first and last residue. D genes are given only for firm matches. Size is omitted from some rows. Given values are once, few, many or a class for expanded clones.

d_gene	v_gene	abundance	j_gene	CDR3aa	CDR3nt
NA	TRBV7-3	few	TRBJ2-1	CASSPTHTGYNEQFF	TGTGCCAGCAGCCCCACCCACACAGGGTACAATGAGCAGTTCTTC
NA	TRBV5-6	few	TRBJ1-5	CASSSYQGRSNQPQHF	TGTGCCAGCAGCTCCTACCAGGGTCGGAGCAATCAGCCCCAGCATTTT
NA	TRBV30	NA	TRBJ1-4	CAWSGLRTGGLEKLFF	TGTGCCTGGAGTGGATTGCGAACAGGCGGACTTGAAAAACTGTTTTTT
NA	TRBV29-1	NA	TRBJ1-2	CSVAQGGYGYTF	TGCAGCGTTGCACAAGGGGGTTATGGCTACACCTTC
NA	TRBV10-2	few	TRBJ1-2	CASSESANYGYTF	TGCGCCAGCAGTGAGTCAGCTAACTATGGCTACACCTTC
TRBD1	TRBV12-5	NA	TRBJ2-7	CASGSRTGHYEQYF	TGTGCTAGTGGTTCTCGGACAGGGCACTACGAGCAGTACTTC
NA	TRBV19	few	TRBJ2-4	CASSIGLRQANIQYF	TGTGCCAGTAGTATTGGATTGCGACAGGCAAACATTCAGTACTTC
NA	TRBV29-1	NA	TRBJ1-1	CSVNTPSTEAFF	TGCAGCGTCAACACCCCGAGTACTGAAGCTTTCTTT
NA	TRBV11-3	NA	TRBJ2-2	CASSLDTGELFF	TGTGCCAGCAGCTTAGACACCGGGGAGCTGTTTTTT
NA	TRBV2	few	TRBJ2-7	CASSGDITYEQYF	TGTGCCAGCAGTGGGGACATCACCTACGAGCAGTACTTC
NA	TRBV30	NA	TRBJ2-2	CAWSGGTPNTGELFF	TGTGCCTGGAGTGGCGGGACTCCGAACACCGGGGAGCTGTTTTTT
NA	TRBV10-1	many	TRBJ2-2	CASSTPNTGELFF	TGCGCCAGCAGTACCCCAAACACCGGGGAGCTGTTTTTT
NA	TRBV5-1	NA	TRBJ1-6	CASSLVGSLDSPLHF	TGCGCCAGCAGCTTGGTTGGGAGTTTGGATTCACCCCTCCACTTT
NA	TRBV19	NA	TRBJ1-1	CASSPTSGAGTEAFF	TGTGCCAGTAGTCCGACATCGGGGGCTGGCACTGAAGCTTTCTTT
NA	TRBV5-4	NA	TRBJ2-6	CASSLESGANVLTF	TGTGCCAGCAGCTTGGAGTCTGGGGCCAACGTCCTGACTTTC
TRBD2	TRBV5-1	few	TRBJ2-3	CASSFFPSGGARDTQYF	TGCGCCAGCAGCTTTTTCCCTAGCGGGGGGGCACGAGATACGCAGTATTTT
NA	TRBV9	NA	TRBJ2-3	CASSVMGGQDTQYF	TGTGCCAGCAGCGTTATGGGGGGGCAAGATACGCAGTATTTT
TRBD2	TRBV15	NA	TRBJ2-3	CATSTDYSGTTDTQYF	TGTGCCACCAGCACCGATTATAGCGGGACAACAGATACGCAGTATTTT
NA	TRBV6-5	NA	TRBJ1-1	CASSVRSGRAFF	TGTGCCAGCAGTGTTCGTTCGGGGAGAGCTTTCTTT
NA	TRBV29-1	NA	TRBJ1-2	CSVERATGGGYTF	TGCAGCGTTGAAAGAGCGACAGGAGGAGGCTACACCTTC
NA	TRBV21-1	NA	TRBJ2-7	CASSTIPRGEQYF	TGTGCCAGCAGCACCATCCCAAGGGGTGAGCAGTACTTC
TRBD1	TRBV18	NA	TRBJ1-2	CASIPGQANYGYTF	TGTGCCAGCATACCGGGACAGGCAAACTATGGCTACACCTTC
NA	TRBV27	NA	TRBJ2-7	CASSLKYTYEQYF	TGTGCCAGCAGTTTAAAGTACACCTACGAGCAGTACTTC
TRBD1	TRBV29-1	few	TRBJ1-1	CSVMGQANTEAFF	TGCAGCGTTATGGGACAGGCGAACACTGAAGCTTTCTTT
NA	TRBV29-1	NA	TRBJ1-5	CSVGAQGGNQPQHF	TGCAGCGTTGGGGCCCAGGGTGGCAATCAGCCCCAGCATTTT
NA	TRBV25-1	NA	TRBJ1-6	CASSGPGMPLHF	TGTGCCAGCAGTGGCCCGGGTATGCCCCTCCACTTT
NA	TRBV12-5	few	TRBJ2-2	CASGLLMRTTGELFF	TGTGCTAGTGGTTTGCTAATGAGGACTACCGGGGAGCTGTTTTTT
NA	TRBV7-8	NA	TRBJ1-6	CASSLLIVGAGVGSPLHF	TGTGCCAGCAGCTTACTCATCGTGGGGGCAGGGGTTGGTTCACCCCTCCACTTT
NA	TRBV7-2	NA	TRBJ2-4	CASSARALGYIQYF	TGTGCCAGCAGCGCCCGGGCCCTGGGGTACATTCAGTACTTC
TRBD1	TRBV2	NA	TRBJ2-3	CASSEGQGRTQYF	TGTGCCAGCAGTGAAGGACAGGGCCGTACGCAGTATTTT
NA	TRBV7-2	few	TRBJ2-5	CASSLDFAGVYGTQYF	TGTGCCAGCAGCTTGGATTTCGCAGGGGTTTACGGGACCCAGTACTTC
NA	TRBV27	NA	TRBJ1-4	CASSFPGGEKLFF	TGTGCCAGCAGTTTTCCGGGGGGTGAAAAACTGTTTTTT
NA	TRBV5-1	NA	TRBJ2-5	CASSLEASLVETQYF	TGCGCCAGCAGCTTGGAGGCTAGCTTGGTAGAGACCCAGTACTTC
TRBD1	TRBV5-1	NA	TRBJ1-6	CASGGTGQYNSPLHF	TGCGCCAGCGGAGGTACGGGACAGTATAATTCACCCCTCCACTTT
NA	TRBV29-1	NA	TRBJ1-1	CSVESASPEAFF	TGCAGCGTTGAATCGGCGAGCCCTGAAGCTTTCTTT
TRBD2	TRBV6-1	NA	TRBJ2-1	CASISGSHNEQFF	TGTGCCAGTATCAGCGGGAGCCACAATGAGCAGTTCTTC
NA	TRBV6-1	few	TRBJ1-2	CASSDRIYGYTF	TGTGCCAGCAGTGACAGGATTTATGGCTACACCTTC